The next 24 T cell receptor beta chains were all read from a single sample in a study of T cells expressing NK-cell markers. TCRdb re-called the 5' RACE reads; one entry per CDR3 protein, DNA not given. Its table records hundreds of thousands of distinct CDR3 sequences. The source material was blood T cells: a sorted CD56 or NKG2C T cell subset, CD4+ or CD8+ T cells, or bulk PBMC T cells (not recorded which). These receptors were collected from a woman aged 18-70 years in good health.

The chain combines TRBV11-2 with TRBJ2-1. Germline CDR1 SGHAT, CDR2 FQNNGV. The CDR3 has 13 amino acids. CDR3 protein: CASSLVLLDEQFF.

V is TRBV6-6 and J is TRBJ2-1; lacking DNA, the TRBD2 call made by TCRdb goes unchecked. This CDR3 has 13 residues. The V gene's germline CDR1 is MNHNY and CDR2 SVGAGI (reference sequence). The CDR3 region is CASSYVGLNEQFF.

The chain couples TRBV29-1 to TRBJ2-5. The germline V gene has CDR1 SQVTM and CDR2 ANQGSEA. The CDR3 is made up of 12 amino acids. The CDR3 reads CSVGRGKETQYF.

The rearrangement uses TRBV4-2 and TRBJ2-5; the D call of TRBD2 rests on TCRdb alone, since no DNA is present to check it. This CDR3 contains 17 residues. Germline V gives CDR1 LGHNA, CDR2 YNFKEQ. The CDR3 reads CASGRRGREGNGETQYF.

The chain joins TRBV20-1 to TRBJ2-5; TCRdb picks TRBD1, but there is no DNA to check that call. The CDR3 is made up of 14 amino acids. Per germline, CDR1 DFQATT and CDR2 SNEGSKA (reference sequence). CDR3 residues: CSARDRGQGDSQYF.

This rearrangement joins TRBV12-3 or TRBV12-4 to TRBJ1-5; there is no DNA to check the TCRdb D call of TRBD1. The CDR3 loop spans 15 amino acids. The CDR3 sequence: CASSLRTGGNQPQHF.

The genes are TRBV2 and TRBJ2-7; TCRdb returns TRBD2, unconfirmable since there is no DNA. CDR3 length: 14 amino acids. Germline loops: CDR1 SNHLY, CDR2 FYNNEI. CDR3 protein: CASSASQRSYEQYF.

The rearrangement uses TRBV3-1 and TRBJ2-5. The germline gives CDR1 LGHDT, CDR2 YNNKEL (reference sequence). CDR3 size: 15 residues. The CDR3 loop is CASSQVVTSQETQYF.

V usage is TRBV7-9 and J usage is TRBJ2-4; no DNA is available, so the TRBD1 call from TCRdb remains unchecked. CDR3 length: 15 amino acids. Germline V gives CDR1 SEHNR, CDR2 FQNEAQ (reference sequence). This CDR3 reads CASSLLGAYGNIQYF.

The chain recombines TRBV10-3 with TRBJ2-1; TCRdb's D gene call, TRBD1, goes unchecked for lack of DNA. CDR1 ENHRY and CDR2 SYGVKD come from the germline V gene. This CDR3 spans 14 amino acids. The CDR3 reads CAISEGDRGNEQFF.

This chain uses TRBV7-9 with TRBJ2-5; TCRdb calls TRBD1, which cannot be checked without DNA. CDR1 is SEHNR and CDR2 is FQNEAQ in the germline V gene (reference sequence). This CDR3 comprises 16 residues. Here the CDR3 reads CASSLGGVDFQETQYF. Based on the CDR3 plus reference TRBV7-9 and TRBJ2-5, the full variable domain is DTGVSQNPRHKITKRGQNVTFRCDPISEHNRLYWYRQTLGQGPEFLTYFQNEAQLEKSRLLSDRFSAERPKGSFSTLEIQRTEQGDSAMYLCASSLGGVDFQETQYFGPGTRLLVL.

V gene TRBV5-6 combines with J gene TRBJ1-4; the D gene TCRdb calls, TRBD1, cannot be checked with no DNA. Looked up from germline, CDR1 is SGHDT and CDR2 is YYEEEE. This CDR3 contains 15 residues. CDR3 region: CASSSTGRHNEKLFF.

J is TRBJ2-7 and V is TRBV6-1; the TCRdb D gene call, TRBD1, has no DNA to confirm it. This CDR3 has 15 residues. Germline loops: CDR1 MNHNS, CDR2 SASEGT. The CDR3 protein is CASRSTGSGSYEQYF.

The gene calls are TRBV29-1 and TRBJ2-5; TCRdb outputs TRBD1, but without DNA this stays unchecked. This CDR3 contains 12 residues. Germline CDR1 and CDR2: SQVTM and ANQGSEA. The CDR3 loop is CSVGWDGETQYF.

The chain couples TRBV6-5 to TRBJ2-1. The CDR3 is 16 residues long. Per germline, CDR1 MNHEY and CDR2 SVGAGI. The CDR3 is CASSYSGSNSYNEQFF.

This sequence joins TRBV6-5 and TRBJ1-4; TCRdb indicates TRBD1, and absent DNA this call remains unverified. This CDR3 is built from 17 residues. Germline loops: CDR1 MNHEY, CDR2 SVGAGI. The CDR3 region is CASSYPGQGAANEKLFF.

The CDR3 spells CSSSLSSDTQYF. The chain is built from TRBV5-1 and TRBJ2-3. The CDR3 has 12 residues. The germline V gene has CDR1 SGHRS and CDR2 YFSETQ.

V is TRBV2 and J is TRBJ2-3; the D gene TCRdb calls, TRBD2, cannot be checked with no DNA. The CDR3 has 14 amino acids. Germline loops: CDR1 SNHLY, CDR2 FYNNEI. This chain's CDR3 is CASRRASGTDTQYF.

The chain employs TRBV20-1 and TRBJ2-3; with no DNA, the TCRdb D assignment of TRBD1 cannot be verified. Per germline, CDR1 DFQATT and CDR2 SNEGSKA (reference sequence). The CDR3 length is 15 residues. The CDR3 sequence is CSAIPGQGLTDTQYF.

The chain recombines TRBV5-1 with TRBJ2-7; TCRdb names TRBD1, which stays unverified in the absence of DNA. CDR3 length equals 17 residues. Looked up from germline, CDR1 is SGHRS and CDR2 is YFSETQ. CDR3 sequence: CASSPLTGASFDYEQYF.

The chain has TRBV20-1 and TRBJ2-1; as DNA is missing, the TRBD1 call by TCRdb cannot be tested. This CDR3 has 16 amino acids. CDR1 and CDR2 from the germline V gene are DFQATT and SNEGSKA (reference sequence). The CDR3 is CSARSMGRGTYNEQFF.

This chain joins TRBV9 and TRBJ2-1. CDR1 is SGDLS and CDR2 is YYNGEE in the germline V gene. This CDR3 is built from 11 residues. CDR3 amino acids: CASQGYNEQFF.

The rearrangement uses TRBV6-1 and TRBJ2-1; as DNA is missing, the TRBD1 call by TCRdb cannot be tested. The CDR3 covers 16 residues. Germline V gene sequence: CDR1 MNHNS, CDR2 SASEGT. CDR3 sequence reads: CASSAPLASSYNEQFF.

The chain uses TRBV27 and TRBJ2-2; TCRdb gives TRBD2 as the D gene, but with no DNA this cannot be confirmed. Looked up from germline, CDR1 is MNHEY and CDR2 is SMNVEV (reference sequence). This CDR3 contains 13 residues. This chain's CDR3 is CASSLLDGGELFF.